A single T cell receptor beta chain is shown here with its context. Other DNA sequences in the same sample also yield this CDR3. The source of the sample is a study of CD8+ T cells in alopecia areata. The germline V gene has CDR1 LGHNA and CDR2 YSLEER. The CDR3 covers 15 residues. With V trimmed by 0 bases and J by 2 bases, 2 bases remained unmatched. RNA was extracted and reverse transcribed into cDNA as the sequencing template. Sequencing used immunoSEQ multiplex PCR; TCRdb keeps in-frame clones, though not all of them. The sample lists some 150,000 clones, around half occurring once. Here the sequenced sample was CD8+ T cells sorted from blood, taken at week 0. The receptor comes from a human donor with alopecia areata. The rearrangement links TRBV4-3 to TRBJ2-7; the match to TRBD1 covers 9 bases. The CDR3, as DNA: TGCGCCAGCAGCCAAGATAGGGACAGGGCCTACGAGCAGTACTTC. Amino acid sequence: CASSQDRDRAYEQYF.